This T cell receptor (beta chain) was identified in a study of blood T cell repertoires in COVID-19. This CDR3 has 14 residues. Germline CDR1 and CDR2: SGHTA and FQGNSA. V lost 6 bases, J lost 4 bases, and 3 bases stayed unmatched. Clones were read by immunoSEQ multiplex PCR, and TCRdb kept only the in-frame ones, dropping some. The sample has hundreds of thousands of clones, under 95% seen once. Cohort assignment relied on participant-reported clinical history. For recovered donors of Cohort 3, there were two negative PCRs, clearance, or symptom resolution. The rearrangement uses TRBV7-2 and TRBJ1-2, with 12 bases fitting TRBD1. Sample: PBMCs or T cells enriched from blood (not recorded which). The clonotype was recovered from a woman aged 18-29 years who had recovered from COVID-19. The CDR3 spells CASSRDRGPYGYTF. CDR3 DNA: TGTGCCAGCAGTAGGGACAGGGGGCCCTATGGCTACACCTTC.